Listed below are T cell receptor beta chains from one sample, sequenced in a study of identical twins. TCRdb reprocessed the 5' RACE reads with MiXCR, giving one entry per CDR3 protein. This sample yields hundreds of thousands of distinct CDR3 sequences, of which roughly an eighth are seen a single time; roughly 7% belongs to the top ten. Another study also made use of these data, one on yellow fever vaccine responses in identical twins.

Sequenced: CD8+ T cells sorted from blood. These receptors all stem from a woman aged 18-29 years in good health. Both conserved end residues are part of each CDR3.

cdr3_aa: CASSPEASVRPSYEQYF
v_call: TRBV7-8
cdr3_length: 17
j_call: TRBJ2-7

cdr3_aa: CASSFGTAGQPQHF
v_call: TRBV5-6
cdr3_length: 14
j_call: TRBJ1-5

cdr3_aa: CASSLDPGQPYNEQFF
v_call: TRBV7-3
cdr3_length: 16
j_call: TRBJ2-1

cdr3_aa: CAISGGLDVEQYF
v_call: TRBV10-3
cdr3_length: 13
j_call: TRBJ2-7

cdr3_aa: CASSSLNTGELFF
v_call: TRBV7-9
cdr3_length: 13
j_call: TRBJ2-2

cdr3_aa: CASSYAASYEQYF
v_call: TRBV6-5
cdr3_length: 13
j_call: TRBJ2-7

cdr3_aa: CASSLTPTVNTGELFF
v_call: TRBV28
cdr3_length: 16
j_call: TRBJ2-2

cdr3_aa: CASSQRTGDSPLHF
v_call: TRBV7-2
cdr3_length: 14
j_call: TRBJ1-6

cdr3_aa: CASSLTGVIGDSNQPQHF
v_call: TRBV7-6
cdr3_length: 18
j_call: TRBJ1-5

cdr3_aa: CSASEGGPRWNEQFF
v_call: TRBV20-1
cdr3_length: 15
j_call: TRBJ2-1

cdr3_aa: CASSKGCGGLVETQYF
v_call: TRBV21-1
cdr3_length: 16
j_call: TRBJ2-5

cdr3_aa: CASSERLAYFYEQYF
v_call: TRBV2
cdr3_length: 15
j_call: TRBJ2-7

cdr3_aa: CASTKNPGGSGDEQFF
v_call: TRBV6-1
cdr3_length: 16
j_call: TRBJ2-1

cdr3_aa: CASSLIERAYGYTF
v_call: TRBV7-9
cdr3_length: 14
j_call: TRBJ1-2

cdr3_aa: CASGVAGTGELFF
v_call: TRBV12-3/TRBV12-4
cdr3_length: 13
j_call: TRBJ2-2

cdr3_aa: CASRIGTGTYEQYF
v_call: TRBV6-1
cdr3_length: 14
j_call: TRBJ2-7

cdr3_aa: CASSHTGSSYNEQFF
v_call: TRBV4-1
cdr3_length: 15
j_call: TRBJ2-1

cdr3_aa: CASSTGTSSYEQYF
v_call: TRBV9
cdr3_length: 14
j_call: TRBJ2-7

cdr3_aa: CASRVDRGYSANTEAFF
v_call: TRBV6-1
cdr3_length: 17
j_call: TRBJ1-1

cdr3_aa: CATSPGHSYEQYF
v_call: TRBV24-1
cdr3_length: 13
j_call: TRBJ2-7

cdr3_aa: CASSLVSSSGELFF
v_call: TRBV7-6
cdr3_length: 14
j_call: TRBJ2-2

cdr3_aa: CATSDLVQGETQYF
v_call: TRBV24-1
cdr3_length: 14
j_call: TRBJ2-5

cdr3_aa: CASSLTKGGADTQYF
v_call: TRBV7-8
cdr3_length: 15
j_call: TRBJ2-3

cdr3_aa: CASSIFEGLAGLQYF
v_call: TRBV12-3/TRBV12-4
cdr3_length: 15
j_call: TRBJ2-5

cdr3_aa: CSARGLVDSSYNEQFF
v_call: TRBV20-1
cdr3_length: 16
j_call: TRBJ2-1

cdr3_aa: CASSPTGGGTQYF
v_call: TRBV7-2
cdr3_length: 13
j_call: TRBJ2-5

cdr3_aa: CASLSTSVSCNEQFF
v_call: TRBV12-3/TRBV12-4
cdr3_length: 15
j_call: TRBJ2-1

cdr3_aa: CASSLMLAGGPGETQYF
v_call: TRBV7-8
cdr3_length: 17
j_call: TRBJ2-5

cdr3_aa: CASSFVLAGVIDTQYF
v_call: TRBV27
cdr3_length: 16
j_call: TRBJ2-3

cdr3_aa: CASSTGRGGRNEQFF
v_call: TRBV6-2/TRBV6-3
cdr3_length: 15
j_call: TRBJ2-1

cdr3_aa: CASSLGGQGRRDQPQHF
v_call: TRBV12-3/TRBV12-4
cdr3_length: 17
j_call: TRBJ1-5

cdr3_aa: CASSSSGTGANEQFF
v_call: TRBV6-5
cdr3_length: 15
j_call: TRBJ2-1

cdr3_aa: CASSLWQLAGGHTTYEQYF
v_call: TRBV18
cdr3_length: 19
j_call: TRBJ2-7

cdr3_aa: CASSLARNQPQHF
v_call: TRBV12-3/TRBV12-4
cdr3_length: 13
j_call: TRBJ1-5

cdr3_aa: CASSQDLQGGETQYF
v_call: TRBV4-1
cdr3_length: 15
j_call: TRBJ2-5

cdr3_aa: CASSLMASGEQYF
v_call: TRBV7-3
cdr3_length: 13
j_call: TRBJ2-7

cdr3_aa: CASSLFASGGRYNEQFF
v_call: TRBV28
cdr3_length: 17
j_call: TRBJ2-1

cdr3_aa: CASSPTSSVGDTQYF
v_call: TRBV28
cdr3_length: 15
j_call: TRBJ2-3

cdr3_aa: CASSFAGEGPLEGEQFF
v_call: TRBV5-4
cdr3_length: 17
j_call: TRBJ2-1

cdr3_aa: CATSDLAGNEQFF
v_call: TRBV24-1
cdr3_length: 13
j_call: TRBJ2-1

cdr3_aa: CASTPPGGAKNIQYF
v_call: TRBV5-1
cdr3_length: 15
j_call: TRBJ2-4

cdr3_aa: CASSQEEGRGYGYTF
v_call: TRBV4-1
cdr3_length: 15
j_call: TRBJ1-2

cdr3_aa: CASSWGQGEETQYF
v_call: TRBV12-3/TRBV12-4
cdr3_length: 14
j_call: TRBJ2-5

cdr3_aa: CASSATGQNNEQFF
v_call: TRBV10-1
cdr3_length: 14
j_call: TRBJ2-1

cdr3_aa: CASSQEYRGPHETQYF
v_call: TRBV14
cdr3_length: 16
j_call: TRBJ2-5

cdr3_aa: CASSQMGLRTDTQYF
v_call: TRBV6-8
cdr3_length: 15
j_call: TRBJ2-3

cdr3_aa: CASSWTGMNTEAFF
v_call: TRBV12-3/TRBV12-4
cdr3_length: 14
j_call: TRBJ1-1

cdr3_aa: CASSVEGGTDTQYF
v_call: TRBV9
cdr3_length: 14
j_call: TRBJ2-3

cdr3_aa: CASSAGLSDEQFF
v_call: TRBV27
cdr3_length: 13
j_call: TRBJ2-1

cdr3_aa: CASSHPGQVGYEQYF
v_call: TRBV4-1
cdr3_length: 15
j_call: TRBJ2-7

cdr3_aa: CASSQIRTGNQPQHF
v_call: TRBV4-1
cdr3_length: 15
j_call: TRBJ1-5

cdr3_aa: CASSVAGTVNSPLHF
v_call: TRBV9
cdr3_length: 15
j_call: TRBJ1-6

cdr3_aa: CASSQVILAGFLGGGLNTGELFF
v_call: TRBV14
cdr3_length: 23
j_call: TRBJ2-2

cdr3_aa: CASSLEGQGRRGYTF
v_call: TRBV7-9
cdr3_length: 15
j_call: TRBJ1-2

cdr3_aa: CVSSLTHGENIQYF
v_call: TRBV7-9
cdr3_length: 14
j_call: TRBJ2-4

cdr3_aa: CASSLRKRTDTQYF
v_call: TRBV13
cdr3_length: 14
j_call: TRBJ2-3

cdr3_aa: CASSVGYPNYGYTF
v_call: TRBV9
cdr3_length: 14
j_call: TRBJ1-2

cdr3_aa: CASSLRGQGYQETQYF
v_call: TRBV7-9
cdr3_length: 16
j_call: TRBJ2-5